This T cell receptor beta chain came from a study of blood T cells in healthy people across ages. Background on the study: The capture of about one barcoded beta molecule per two T cells was achieved by template switching.

Alongside a J-beta primer mix, a sample-barcoded 5' primer served in a second PCR lasting about 7 to 11 cycles. Any given sample supplied a minimum of 3 million CDR3-containing paired-end reads. Using its own MiXCR run on the 5' RACE reads, TCRdb lists one record per CDR3 protein. The sample yields 980,000 or so distinct CDR3 sequences, under 50% seen once. The clonotype comes from a man in his thirties or forties in good health. Sequenced input: blood.

The CDR3 coding sequence is TGTGCCAGCAGCCGAACAGGCGGTAGCACTGAAGCTTTCTTT. It is translated as CASSRTGGSTEAFF. The V and J genes are TRBV9 and TRBJ1-1, with D perhaps matching TRBD1 (5 bases). Between the trimmed V and J ends, which lost 4 bases and 4 bases, there was a span of 14 bases. Germline CDR1 and CDR2: SGDLS and YYNGEE. CDR3 length: 14 residues.